These 28 T cell receptor beta chains originate from one sample sequenced in a study of shared clonotypes between healthy human individuals. Assay used: immunoSEQ multiplex PCR; TCRdb lists only in-frame clones, some missing. The table has a few hundred thousand clones, about 74% seen once. Source material: memory CD4+ T cells sorted from blood. This sample's subset: CD45RA-negative fraction. The receptors shown here come from a man aged 25 to 40 in good health.

About this clone itself: This could be a read error, since a much larger clone is one nucleotide away. This CDR3 is also generated by other DNA sequences in the sample. V gene TRBV6-5 combines with J gene TRBJ2-7; D call uncertain. This CDR3 is built from 12 residues. Germline CDR1 reads MNHEY; CDR2 reads SVGAGI. The V end lost 6 bases, the J end lost 0 bases, and 6 bases lay between the germline ends. In DNA, the CDR3 is TGTGCCAGCAGCCCGAGCTCCTACGAGCAGTACTTC. Translating gives CASSPSSYEQYF.

V and J are TRBV11-2 and TRBJ2-1, with a possible D match to TRBD2 (5 bases). Germline CDR1 and CDR2: SGHAT and FQNNGV. The CDR3 has 11 amino acids. Between the trimmed V and J ends, which lost 5 bases and 10 bases, there was a span of 9 bases. The chain's CDR3 is CASSRLSEQFF. CDR3 DNA sequence: TGTGCCAGCAGCCGACTATCGGAGCAGTTCTTC.

The J gene is TRBJ2-7, the V gene TRBV7-9; D unresolved. From germline, CDR1 is SEHNR and CDR2 FQNEAQ (reference sequence). The CDR3 covers 13 residues. Trimming cost V 2 bases and J 3 bases, with 8 bases left between them. The CDR3 is CASSLKGSYEQYF. In nucleotides, the CDR3 is TGTGCCAGCAGCTTAAAAGGCAGCTACGAGCAGTACTTC. Full variable domain (outside the CDR3, taken from reference TRBV7-9 and TRBJ2-7): DTGVSQNPRHKITKRGQNVTFRCDPISEHNRLYWYRQTLGQGPEFLTYFQNEAQLEKSRLLSDRFSAERPKGSFSTLEIQRTEQGDSAMYLCASSLKGSYEQYFGPGTRLTVT.

This clone was seen a handful of times. The chain recombines TRBV7-2 with TRBJ2-5; D is possibly TRBD2 (5 bases). The V and J ends lost 1 base and 4 bases respectively, with 16 bases between them. Germline values: CDR1 SGHTA, CDR2 FQGNSA. CDR3 length: 16 amino acids. The CDR3 DNA follows: TGTGCCAGCAGCTTAGATGGAGGCAGAAAGGGAGAGACCCAGTACTTC. This translates into CASSLDGGRKGETQYF.

This clone occurred once. This chain links TRBV4-3 with TRBJ1-4, with D hard to call. The CDR3 sequence is 16 residues long. Germline V lookup: CDR1 LGHNA, CDR2 YSLEER. Trimming removed 0 bases at V and 8 bases at J, with 16 bases between. CDR3 amino acids: CASSQDFAGGKEKLFF. CDR3 nucleotides: TGCGCCAGCAGCCAAGATTTCGCAGGCGGGAAGGAAAAACTGTTTTTT.

The chain is built from TRBV19 and TRBJ1-1; D ambiguous. V was clipped by 8 bases and J by 0 bases, with 19 bases between them. Germline CDR1 reads LNHDA; CDR2 reads SQIVND (reference sequence). The CDR3 is made up of 16 amino acids. CDR3 amino acids: CASSSRSRSMNTEAFF. CDR3 DNA sequence: TGTGCCAGTTCCAGTAGGTCCAGGAGCATGAACACTGAAGCTTTCTTT.

The chain combines TRBV13 with TRBJ2-2, with TRBD2 matching 9 bases. The germline gives CDR1 PRHDT, CDR2 FYEKMQ (reference sequence). Germline trimming cut 2 bases from V and 4 bases from J; bases unmatched to any gene: 5. The CDR3 covers 16 residues. The CDR3 DNA follows: TGTGCCAGCAGCTTAAGGCTAGCGGGACGCACCGGGGAGCTGTTTTTT. Translating gives CASSLRLAGRTGELFF.

This chain joins TRBV6-1 and TRBJ1-3; D possibly corresponds to TRBD1 (5 bases). Per the germline V gene, CDR1 is MNHNS and CDR2 is SASEGT. This CDR3 has 16 amino acids. V lost 1 base and J 4 bases, leaving 14 bases between the germline ends. CDR3: CASSEDRLQGGNTIYF. CDR3 in DNA: TGTGCCAGCAGTGAAGACAGGTTGCAGGGAGGAAACACCATATATTTT.

The chain uses TRBV4-3 and TRBJ2-2; D possibly corresponds to TRBD1 (6 bases). The CDR3 totals 14 residues. The V gene's germline CDR1 is LGHNA and CDR2 YSLEER. The ends were cut back, 1 base at V and 7 bases at J, with 10 bases in the middle. CDR3 nucleotide sequence: TGCGCCAGCAGCCAAGTTAGGGGGTACGGGGAGCTGTTTTTT. This encodes CASSQVRGYGELFF.

CDR3 DNA: TGTGCCAGCAGCTTAGATCTGGCGGGTGAGCAGTTCTTC. It encodes CASSLDLAGEQFF. The chain employs TRBV11-2 and TRBJ2-1; maybe TRBD2 (5 bases). The V end was cut by 0 bases, the J end by 9 bases, with 9 bases between. CDR3 size: 13 residues. Germline values: CDR1 SGHAT, CDR2 FQNNGV.

The chain joins TRBV4-1 to TRBJ2-1; 7 nucleotides align to TRBD1. Germline V CDR1 and CDR2: MGHRA, YSYEKL. This CDR3 comprises 15 residues. The trim removed 1 base at V and 7 bases at J, leaving 7 bases unmatched. The CDR3 DNA reads TGCGCCAGCAGCCAAGCCTTTATCAGGGGGAATGAGCAGTTCTTC. Translated, it gives CASSQAFIRGNEQFF.

The rearrangement joins TRBV27 to TRBJ2-1; D not resolved. The V end lost 6 bases, the J end lost 10 bases, and 19 bases lay between the germline ends. The CDR3 is 14 residues long. Germline values: CDR1 MNHEY, CDR2 SMNVEV (reference sequence). The CDR3 sequence: CASRAGSFSGEQFF. CDR3 sequence (DNA): TGTGCCAGCAGAGCAGGATCTTTTAGTGGGGAGCAGTTCTTC.

This chain links TRBV18 with TRBJ1-1; D not certain. Trimming took 4 bases from V and 3 from J, leaving 12 bases between them. Germline assignment: CDR1 KGHSH and CDR2 LQKENI. The CDR3 contains 14 residues. The CDR3 region is CASSLDGRDTEAFF. In nucleotides, the CDR3 is TGTGCCAGCTCACTCGACGGGAGGGACACTGAAGCTTTCTTT. Looking up the rest from reference TRBV18 and TRBJ1-1 gives the full variable domain: NAGVMQNPRHLVRRRGQEARLRCSPMKGHSHVYWYRQLPEEGLKFMVYLQKENIIDESGMPKERFSAEFPKEGPSILRIQQVVRGDSAAYFCASSLDGRDTEAFFGQGTRLTVV.

V is TRBV16 and J is TRBJ1-5, with 11 bases identical to TRBD1. The length of the CDR3 is 19 residues. Unmatched junction bases numbered 11, after V lost 4 bases and J lost 0 bases. Per germline, CDR1 KGHSY and CDR2 FQNENV. In nucleotides, the CDR3 is TGTGCCAGCAGCCGAACCCAGGACAGGGGGCTGCATAGCAATCAGCCCCAGCATTTT. This translates into CASSRTQDRGLHSNQPQHF.

The V and J genes are TRBV29-1 and TRBJ2-3; no clear D. Germline CDR1 and CDR2: SQVTM and ANQGSEA. Between the trimmed V and J ends, which lost 5 bases and 5 bases, there was a span of 14 bases. The CDR3 totals 13 residues. For the CDR3, the DNA is TGCAGCGTTACCCGGACGGTTCAAGATACGCAGTATTTT. Translating it yields CSVTRTVQDTQYF.

The rearrangement uses TRBV6-6 and TRBJ2-1; TRBD2 matches 13 bases. Per germline, CDR1 MNHNY and CDR2 SVGAGI (reference sequence). V shed 8 bases and J 7 bases; nucleotides not matched to a gene: 11. This CDR3 comprises 16 residues. The CDR3 loop reads CASGTSGNLVENEQFF. The CDR3 DNA is TGTGCCAGCGGGACTAGCGGGAATCTAGTGGAGAATGAGCAGTTCTTC.

Written as DNA, the CDR3 is TGTGCCAGCAGCCAATTTAGGGCTGCCCGGGACAATGAGCAGTTCTTC. Amino acids: CASSQFRAARDNEQFF. The chain joins TRBV16 to TRBJ2-1; D unresolved. This CDR3 contains 16 residues. V was trimmed by 1 base and J by 5 bases, leaving 15 bases between them. Germline CDR1 reads KGHSY; CDR2 reads FQNENV.

As concerns this clone: A far larger clone is a single base away, which makes a read error likely. The genes are TRBV25-1 and TRBJ2-3, with 8 nucleotides matching TRBD2. Germline-derived CDR1 and CDR2 are MGHDK and SYGVNS. This CDR3 is built from 15 residues. Losses at the gene ends were 4 bases for V and 0 bases for J; bases not matched to a gene: 3. CDR3: CASSGASGSTDTQYF. Here the CDR3 DNA reads TGTGCCAGCAGTGGGGCTAGCGGGAGCACAGATACGCAGTATTTT.

The J gene is TRBJ1-1, the V gene TRBV4-1; D gene ambiguous. CDR3 length: 13 residues. Germline V gene sequence: CDR1 MGHRA, CDR2 YSYEKL. Trimming cost V 6 bases and J 7 bases, with 15 bases left between them. CDR3 sequence: CASRDGKQDEAFF. The CDR3 DNA sequence: TGCGCCAGCAGGGACGGGAAGCAGGATGAAGCTTTCTTT.

The V gene is TRBV11-3, the J gene TRBJ2-5, with 9 nucleotides matching TRBD2. The CDR3 runs to 14 residues. Trimming cost V 3 bases and J 4 bases; bases outside gene matches: 3. CDR1 is SGHNT, CDR2 YENEEA, per germline. The DNA for the CDR3 is TGTGCCAGCAGCTTTGGCGGGAGGGGAGAGACCCAGTACTTC. Encoded protein: CASSFGGRGETQYF.

This clone has a single count. J is TRBJ2-7 and V is TRBV7-6; D may correspond to TRBD1 or TRBD2 (6 bases each). Between the trimmed V and J ends, which lost 5 bases and 0 bases, there was a span of 20 bases. Germline lookup yields CDR1 SGHVS and CDR2 FNYEAQ. This CDR3 is 17 amino acids long. CDR3 sequence: CASSRAEGGFISYEQYF. In nucleotides, the CDR3 is TGTGCCAGCAGCCGAGCTGAGGGGGGCTTTATCTCCTACGAGCAGTACTTC. The complete variable domain, with remaining parts taken from reference TRBV7-6 and TRBJ2-7, reads GAGVSQSPRYKVTKRGQDVALRCDPISGHVSLYWYRQALGQGPEFLTYFNYEAQQDKSGLPNDRFSAERPEGSISTLTIQRTEQRDSAMYRCASSRAEGGFISYEQYFGPGTRLTVT.

The CDR3 region is CASGRQGGTEAFF. CDR3 in DNA: TGTGCTAGTGGACGACAGGGAGGCACTGAAGCTTTCTTT. The rearrangement links TRBV12-5 to TRBJ1-1; TRBD1 matches at 7 bases. The germline V gene encodes CDR1 LGHNT and CDR2 FRNRAP. Trimming took 6 bases from V and 4 from J; bases not matched to a gene: 5. The CDR3 runs to 13 residues.

The chain has TRBV28 and TRBJ1-1; 8 bases align to TRBD1. The V and J ends lost 6 bases and 5 bases, in that order; junction bases with no gene match: 11. This CDR3 contains 15 residues. From germline, CDR1 is MDHEN and CDR2 SYDVKM. Here the CDR3 DNA reads TGTGCCAGCAGACCCAGACAGGGGCTTCGGACTGAAGCTTTCTTT. It specifies CASRPRQGLRTEAFF.

The chain recombines TRBV5-1 with TRBJ2-2, with D perhaps matching TRBD1 (6 bases). Germline CDR1 is SGHRS and CDR2 is YFSETQ. Trimming took 3 bases from V and 1 from J, leaving 10 bases between them. The CDR3 length is 15 residues. CDR3 in DNA: TGCGCCAGCAGCTCCGGACAGATGAACACCGGGGAGCTGTTTTTT. This gives the protein CASSSGQMNTGELFF.

This rearrangement joins TRBV4-3 to TRBJ2-1; D is unclear. CDR3 length: 15 residues. Germline CDR1 is LGHNA and CDR2 is YSLEER. The ends were cut back, 0 bases at V and 4 bases at J, with 10 bases in the middle. The CDR3 sequence: CASSQDQLYYNEQFF. CDR3 sequence (DNA): TGCGCCAGCAGCCAAGATCAGTTGTATTACAATGAGCAGTTCTTC.

This clone showed up just a few times. This chain connects TRBV14 to TRBJ2-1; D call uncertain. This CDR3 is built from 14 residues. Germline-derived CDR1 and CDR2 are SGHDN and FVKESK. Trimming took off 4 bases at V and 3 bases at J, with 10 bases between the two ends. In nucleotides, the CDR3 is TGTGCCAGCAGCCGGGGTGGCTACTACAATGAGCAGTTCTTC. It codes for CASSRGGYYNEQFF.

Turning to this clone: The sample holds other DNA sequences that translate to the same CDR3. The genes are TRBV5-4 and TRBJ2-2; D not resolved. V gave up 4 bases and J gave up 1 base, with 11 bases separating them. The CDR3 is made up of 15 amino acids. Germline lookup yields CDR1 SGHNT and CDR2 YYREEE (reference sequence). CDR3 residues: CASSVGAGNTGELFF. For the CDR3, the DNA is TGTGCCAGCAGCGTGGGTGCCGGGAACACCGGGGAGCTGTTTTTT.

This chain links TRBV9 with TRBJ1-1; 7 positions match TRBD1. V shed 4 bases and J 4 bases; nucleotides not matched to a gene: 7. The CDR3 length is 14 residues. Germline CDR1 reads SGDLS; CDR2 reads YYNGEE. CDR3 coding DNA: TGTGCCAGCAGCCAGGGACAGTTCGGCACTGAAGCTTTCTTT. This gives the protein CASSQGQFGTEAFF. The entire variable domain, with the rest obtained from reference TRBV9 and TRBJ1-1, is as follows: DSGVTQTPKHLITATGQRVTLRCSPRSGDLSVYWYQQSLDQGLQFLIQYYNGEERAKGNILERFSAQQFPDLHSELNLSSLELGDSALYFCASSQGQFGTEAFFGQGTRLTVV.